Sequencing of this T cell receptor (beta chain) was carried out in a study of blood T cell repertoires in COVID-19. Clones were read by immunoSEQ multiplex PCR, and TCRdb kept only the in-frame ones, dropping some. Here the sample spans over 600,000 clones, more than 80% being singletons. Sequencing input: peripheral blood. The sequence was obtained from a woman under 30 with acute or convalescent COVID-19.

The CDR3 DNA sequence: TGTGCCAGTAGTATTCGCGGTCACACCGGGGAGCTGTTTTTT. Encoded protein: CASSIRGHTGELFF. The gene calls are TRBV19 and TRBJ2-2; D unclear. Germline loops: CDR1 LNHDA, CDR2 SQIVND (reference sequence). The germline V and J ends were trimmed by 3 bases and 3 bases, with 8 bases remaining between them. This CDR3 has 14 residues.